These 3 T cell receptor beta chains were sequenced from one sample in a study of T cells after yellow fever vaccination. TCRdb re-called the 5' RACE reads through MiXCR, storing one row per CDR3 protein. In the table there are approximately 150,000 distinct CDR3 sequences, roughly 8.8% of which are singletons. This specimen was CD8+ T cells sorted from PBMCs, taken 45 days after the yellow fever booster vaccination. The source of these receptors is a man aged 18 to 29 who received the YFV17D yellow fever vaccine.

This clonotype was seen more than once but under ten times. The V gene is TRBV27, the J gene TRBJ2-2; weak D call: TRBD2 (5 bases). The ends were cut back, 5 bases at V and 4 bases at J, with 14 bases in the middle. The CDR3 is 15 residues long. Germline V lookup: CDR1 MNHEY, CDR2 SMNVEV (reference sequence). CDR3 DNA sequence: TGTGCCAGCAGTCCCCCCCCCGGGGTCACCGGGGAGCTGTTTTTT. It is translated as CASSPPPGVTGELFF.

This clonotype turned up a few times. The chain employs TRBV3-1 and TRBJ2-5; 12 bases are shared with TRBD2. The V gene's germline CDR1 is LGHDT and CDR2 YNNKEL (reference sequence). CDR3 length: 19 residues. V shed 5 bases and J 0 bases; nucleotides not matched to a gene: 13. CDR3 in amino acids: CASSLRWTSGEEYQETQYF. CDR3 coding DNA: TGTGCCAGCAGCTTGCGGTGGACTAGCGGGGAGGAGTACCAAGAGACCCAGTACTTC.

This clonotype was detected only a few times. The gene calls are TRBV2 and TRBJ1-5, with a possible D match to TRBD1 (5 bases). The CDR3 length is 14 residues. Germline V gene sequence: CDR1 SNHLY, CDR2 FYNNEI. V lost 6 bases, J lost 4 bases, and 13 bases lay in between. The CDR3 region has the DNA TGTGCCAGCAGGCGCGGGAGGGGTAATCAGCCCCAGCATTTT. Its translation: CASRRGRGNQPQHF.